One and the same sample provided the 4 T cell receptor beta chains below, sequenced in a study of shared clonotypes between healthy human individuals. Cells designated naive CD8 were CD45RO-negative and were positively selected for CCR7, with terminally differentiated effector memory CD45RA+ cells excluded. Generated by immunoSEQ multiplex PCR, the TCRdb table keeps only in-frame clones and is missing some. This table holds approximately 600,000 clones, around 95% found once. The sample was naive CD8+ T cells sorted from blood. The source of these receptors is a woman in her 30s in good health.

The chain has TRBV15 and TRBJ2-7; tentatively, D is TRBD2 (6 bases). The CDR3 covers 13 residues. CDR1 and CDR2 from the germline V gene are LNHNV and YYDKDF (reference sequence). V shed 2 bases and J shed 5 bases, with 10 bases lying between them. CDR3 sequence (DNA): TGTGCCACCAGCAGACTAGCGAACCACGAGCAGTACTTC. This sequence encodes CATSRLANHEQYF.

The chain links TRBV6-5 to TRBJ2-7; D unresolved. This CDR3 has 15 amino acids. The V gene's germline CDR1 is MNHEY and CDR2 SVGAGI. Trimming cost V 6 bases and J 2 bases, with 17 bases left between them. The CDR3 nucleotides read TGTGCCAGCAGGCCCGACTCCAGTTGGACCTACGAGCAGTACTTC. Translation gives CASRPDSSWTYEQYF.

This chain joins TRBV4-2 and TRBJ2-7, with D tentatively TRBD1 (6 bases). The germline gives CDR1 LGHNA, CDR2 YNFKEQ. Trimming removed 3 bases from V and 4 bases from J, with 10 bases in between. The CDR3 covers 13 residues. CDR3 sequence (DNA): TGTGCCAGCAGCCATGGGGGCGCTTACGAGCAGTACTTC. Translating it yields CASSHGGAYEQYF.

The count of this clone is one. The chain is built from TRBV19 and TRBJ2-1, with 12 bases fitting TRBD2. The length of the CDR3 is 15 residues. The V segment lost 2 bases and the J segment 8 bases; nucleotides outside the gene matches: 4. The germline V gene has CDR1 LNHDA and CDR2 SQIVND (reference sequence). CDR3 sequence: CASSIRTSGTDEQFF. The DNA of the CDR3 is TGTGCCAGTAGTATAAGGACTAGCGGGACCGATGAGCAGTTCTTC. Using reference TRBV19 and TRBJ2-1 for the parts outside the CDR3, the full variable domain is DGGITQSPKYLFRKEGQNVTLSCEQNLNHDAMYWYRQDPGQGLRLIYYSQIVNDFQKGDIAEGYSVSREKKESFPLTVTSAQKNPTAFYLCASSIRTSGTDEQFFGPGTRLTVL.